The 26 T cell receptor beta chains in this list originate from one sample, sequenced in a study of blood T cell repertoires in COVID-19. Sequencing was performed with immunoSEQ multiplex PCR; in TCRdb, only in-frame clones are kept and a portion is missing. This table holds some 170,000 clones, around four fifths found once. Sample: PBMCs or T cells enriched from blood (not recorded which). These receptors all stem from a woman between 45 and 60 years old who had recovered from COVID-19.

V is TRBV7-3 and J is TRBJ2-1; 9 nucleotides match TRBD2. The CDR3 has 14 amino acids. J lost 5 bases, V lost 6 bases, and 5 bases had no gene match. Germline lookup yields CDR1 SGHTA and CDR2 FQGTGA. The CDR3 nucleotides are TGTGCCAGCAGGGCGACTAGCGGAAACAATGAGCAGTTCTTC. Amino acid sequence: CASRATSGNNEQFF.

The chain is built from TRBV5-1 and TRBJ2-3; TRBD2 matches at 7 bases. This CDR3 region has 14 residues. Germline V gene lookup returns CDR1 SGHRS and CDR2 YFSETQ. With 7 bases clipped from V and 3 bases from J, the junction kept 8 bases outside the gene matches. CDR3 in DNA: TGCGCCAGCGCTCTAGCGGAGACTACAGATACGCAGTATTTT. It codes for CASALAETTDTQYF.

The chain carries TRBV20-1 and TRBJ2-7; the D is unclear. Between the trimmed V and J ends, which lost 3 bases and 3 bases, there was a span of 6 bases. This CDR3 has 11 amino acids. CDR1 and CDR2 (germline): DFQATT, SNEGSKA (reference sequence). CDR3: CSASYGYEQYF. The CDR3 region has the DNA TGCAGTGCTAGCTACGGCTACGAGCAGTACTTC.

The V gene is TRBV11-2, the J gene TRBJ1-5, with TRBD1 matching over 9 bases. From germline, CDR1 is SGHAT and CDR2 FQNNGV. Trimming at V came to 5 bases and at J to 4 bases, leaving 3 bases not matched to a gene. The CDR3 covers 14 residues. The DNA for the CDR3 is TGTGCCAGCAGCATAGGGACAGGGAATCAGCCCCAGCATTTT. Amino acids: CASSIGTGNQPQHF.

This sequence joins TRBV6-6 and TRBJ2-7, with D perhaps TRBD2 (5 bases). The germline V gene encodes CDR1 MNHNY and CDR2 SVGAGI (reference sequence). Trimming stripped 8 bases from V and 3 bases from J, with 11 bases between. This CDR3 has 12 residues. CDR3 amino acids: CASGLRDYEQYF. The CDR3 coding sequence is TGTGCCAGCGGCCTTCGGGACTACGAGCAGTACTTC.

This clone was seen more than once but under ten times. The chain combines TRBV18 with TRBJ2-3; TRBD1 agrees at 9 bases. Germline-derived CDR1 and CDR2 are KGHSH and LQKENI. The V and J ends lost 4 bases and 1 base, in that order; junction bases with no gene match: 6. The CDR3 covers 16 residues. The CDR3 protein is CASSHRTGARTDTQYF. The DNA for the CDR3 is TGTGCCAGCTCACACCGGACAGGGGCGCGCACAGATACGCAGTATTTT.

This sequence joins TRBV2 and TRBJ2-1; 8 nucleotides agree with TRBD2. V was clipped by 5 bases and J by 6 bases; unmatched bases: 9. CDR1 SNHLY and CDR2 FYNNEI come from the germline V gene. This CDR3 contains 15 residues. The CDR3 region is CASSRRGTSPNEQFF. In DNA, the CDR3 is TGTGCCAGCAGTAGACGCGGGACTAGTCCCAATGAGCAGTTCTTC.

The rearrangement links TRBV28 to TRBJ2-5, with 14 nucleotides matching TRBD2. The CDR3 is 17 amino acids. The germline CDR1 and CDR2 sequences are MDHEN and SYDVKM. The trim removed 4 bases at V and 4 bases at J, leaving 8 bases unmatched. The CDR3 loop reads CASSSMGTSGSRETQYF. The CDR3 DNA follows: TGTGCCAGCAGTTCTATGGGGACTAGCGGGAGTAGAGAGACCCAGTACTTC.

The CDR3 DNA reads TGTGCCAGCAGCTTAGATCCGGGACAGGGACACACTGAAGCTTTCTTT. Residues: CASSLDPGQGHTEAFF. The J gene is TRBJ1-1, the V gene TRBV7-6, with 9 bases that match TRBD1. The junction had 6 bases not matched to a gene; V was cut back by 1 base and J by 3 bases. The V gene's germline CDR1 is SGHVS and CDR2 FNYEAQ. CDR3 length: 16 amino acids.

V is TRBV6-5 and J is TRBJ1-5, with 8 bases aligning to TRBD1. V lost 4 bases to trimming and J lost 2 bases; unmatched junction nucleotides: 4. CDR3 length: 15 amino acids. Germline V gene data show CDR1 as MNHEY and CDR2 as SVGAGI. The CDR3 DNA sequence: TGTGCCAGCAGTTTTGGACAGGGCGGCAATCAGCCCCAGCATTTT. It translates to CASSFGQGGNQPQHF.

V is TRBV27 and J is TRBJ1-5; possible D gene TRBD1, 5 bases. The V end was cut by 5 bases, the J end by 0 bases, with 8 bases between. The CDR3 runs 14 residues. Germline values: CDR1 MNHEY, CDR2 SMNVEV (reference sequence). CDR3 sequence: CASSGASSNQPQHF. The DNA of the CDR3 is TGTGCCAGCAGTGGGGCGAGTAGCAATCAGCCCCAGCATTTT.

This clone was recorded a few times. CDR3 sequence: CASRSAAAATNEKLFF. CDR3 nucleotide sequence: TGTGCCAGTAGAAGCGCGGCAGCAGCAACTAATGAAAAACTGTTTTTT. The chain couples TRBV19 to TRBJ1-4; no definite D call. Per germline, CDR1 LNHDA and CDR2 SQIVND (reference sequence). The CDR3 sequence is 16 residues long. V was cut by 6 bases and J by 0 bases, with 14 bases left in between.

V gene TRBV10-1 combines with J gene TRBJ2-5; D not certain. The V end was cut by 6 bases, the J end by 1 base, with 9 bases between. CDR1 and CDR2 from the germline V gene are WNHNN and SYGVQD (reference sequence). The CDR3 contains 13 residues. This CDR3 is CASSRSLQETQYF. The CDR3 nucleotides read TGCGCCAGCAGCCGTAGCCTCCAAGAGACCCAGTACTTC.

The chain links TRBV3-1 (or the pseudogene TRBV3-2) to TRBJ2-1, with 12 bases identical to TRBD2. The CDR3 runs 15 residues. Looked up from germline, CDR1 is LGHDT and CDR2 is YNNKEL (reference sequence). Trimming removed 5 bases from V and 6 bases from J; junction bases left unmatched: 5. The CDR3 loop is CASSSSGRARNEQFF. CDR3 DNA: TGTGCCAGCAGCTCTAGCGGGAGGGCCCGCAATGAGCAGTTCTTC.

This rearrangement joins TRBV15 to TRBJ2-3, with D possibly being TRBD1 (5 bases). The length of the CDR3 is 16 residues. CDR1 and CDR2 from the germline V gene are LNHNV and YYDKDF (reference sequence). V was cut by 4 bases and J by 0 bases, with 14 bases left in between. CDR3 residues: CATSTPSQDSTDTQYF. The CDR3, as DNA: TGTGCCACCAGCACACCATCACAGGACAGCACAGATACGCAGTATTTT.

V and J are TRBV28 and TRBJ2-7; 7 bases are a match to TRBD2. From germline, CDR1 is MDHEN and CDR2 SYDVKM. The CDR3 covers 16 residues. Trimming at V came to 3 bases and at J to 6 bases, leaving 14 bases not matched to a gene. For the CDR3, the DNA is TGTGCCAGCAGTTTCAATCCCTCCGCGGGAGAGGGCGAGCAGTACTTC. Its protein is CASSFNPSAGEGEQYF. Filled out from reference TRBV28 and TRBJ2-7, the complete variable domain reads DVKVTQSSRYLVKRTGEKVFLECVQDMDHENMFWYRQDPGLGLRLIYFSYDVKMKEKGDIPEGYSVSREKKERFSLILESASTNQTSMYLCASSFNPSAGEGEQYFGPGTRLTVT.

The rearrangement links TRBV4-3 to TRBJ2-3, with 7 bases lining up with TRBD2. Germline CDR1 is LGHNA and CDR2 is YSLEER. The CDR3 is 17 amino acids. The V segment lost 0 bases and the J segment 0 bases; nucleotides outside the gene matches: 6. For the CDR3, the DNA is TGCGCCAGCAGCCAAGATGTGGGAGGGGCTAGCACAGATACGCAGTATTTT. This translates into CASSQDVGGASTDTQYF.

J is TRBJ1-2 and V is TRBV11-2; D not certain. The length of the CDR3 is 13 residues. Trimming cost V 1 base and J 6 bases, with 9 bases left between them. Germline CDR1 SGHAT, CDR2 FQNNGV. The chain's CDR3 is CASSLGGVDGYTF. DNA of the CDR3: TGTGCCAGCAGCTTAGGCGGAGTAGATGGCTACACCTTC.

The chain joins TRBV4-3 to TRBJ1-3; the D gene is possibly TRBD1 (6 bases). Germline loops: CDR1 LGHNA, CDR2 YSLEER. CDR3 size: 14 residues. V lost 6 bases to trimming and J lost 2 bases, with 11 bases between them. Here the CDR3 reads CASRPGVAGNTIYF. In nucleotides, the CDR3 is TGCGCCAGCAGACCAGGGGTAGCTGGAAACACCATATATTTT.

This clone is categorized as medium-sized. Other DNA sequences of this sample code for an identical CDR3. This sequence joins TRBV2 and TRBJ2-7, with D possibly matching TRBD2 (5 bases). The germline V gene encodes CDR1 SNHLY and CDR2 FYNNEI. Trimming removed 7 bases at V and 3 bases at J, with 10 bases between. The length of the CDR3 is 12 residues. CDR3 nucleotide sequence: TGTGCCAGCAACTCGGGGAGCTACGAGCAGTACTTC. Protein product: CASNSGSYEQYF.

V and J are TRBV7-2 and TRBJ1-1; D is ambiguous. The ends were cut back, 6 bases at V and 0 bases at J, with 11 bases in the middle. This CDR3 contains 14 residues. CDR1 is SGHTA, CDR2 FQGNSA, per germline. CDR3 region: CASRVQQMNTEAFF. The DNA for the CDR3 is TGTGCCAGCAGGGTACAGCAAATGAACACTGAAGCTTTCTTT.

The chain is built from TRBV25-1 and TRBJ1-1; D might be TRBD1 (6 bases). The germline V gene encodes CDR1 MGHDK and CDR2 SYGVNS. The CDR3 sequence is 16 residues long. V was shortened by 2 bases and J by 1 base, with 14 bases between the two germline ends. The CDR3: CASSELGGGRNTEAFF. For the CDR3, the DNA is TGTGCCAGCAGTGAACTGGGCGGGGGGCGGAACACTGAAGCTTTCTTT. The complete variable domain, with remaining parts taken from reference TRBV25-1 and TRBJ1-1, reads EADIYQTPRYLVIGTGKKITLECSQTMGHDKMYWYQQDPGMELHLIHYSYGVNSTEKGDLSSESTVSRIRTEHFPLTLESARPSHTSQYLCASSELGGGRNTEAFFGQGTRLTVV.

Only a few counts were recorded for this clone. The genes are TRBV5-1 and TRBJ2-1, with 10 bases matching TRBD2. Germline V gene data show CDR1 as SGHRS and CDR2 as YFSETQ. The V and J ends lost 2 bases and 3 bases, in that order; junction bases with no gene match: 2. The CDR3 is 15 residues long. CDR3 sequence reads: CASSLRLAGYNEQFF. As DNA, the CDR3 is TGCGCCAGCAGCTTAAGACTAGCGGGCTACAATGAGCAGTTCTTC.

CDR3: CAISLGDSYTF. The DNA of the CDR3 is TGTGCCATCAGTCTCGGCGACAGCTACACCTTC. This rearrangement joins TRBV10-3 to TRBJ1-2; D is unclear. The germline gives CDR1 ENHRY, CDR2 SYGVKD. V lost 5 bases and J lost 9, with 10 bases in between. The CDR3 loop spans 11 amino acids.

The CDR3 DNA reads TGTGCCAGTAATCCAGGGGGGAGCTACAATGAGCAGTTCTTC. It is translated as CASNPGGSYNEQFF. The chain joins TRBV19 to TRBJ2-1; a weak D match, TRBD1 (7 bases). V was shortened by 7 bases and J by 3 bases, with 13 bases between the two germline ends. CDR3 length: 14 residues. Per germline, CDR1 LNHDA and CDR2 SQIVND (reference sequence).

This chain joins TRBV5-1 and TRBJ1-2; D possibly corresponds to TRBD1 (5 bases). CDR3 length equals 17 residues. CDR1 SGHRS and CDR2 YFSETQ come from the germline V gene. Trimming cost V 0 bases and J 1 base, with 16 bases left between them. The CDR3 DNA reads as TGCGCCAGCAGCTTGGTATCGCGGCAGGGTGTTAACTATGGCTACACCTTC. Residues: CASSLVSRQGVNYGYTF. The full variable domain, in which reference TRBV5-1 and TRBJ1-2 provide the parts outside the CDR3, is KAGVTQTPRYLIKTRGQQVTLSCSPISGHRSVSWYQQTPGQGLQFLFEYFSETQRNKGNFPGRFSGRQFSNSRSEMNVSTLELGDSALYLCASSLVSRQGVNYGYTFGSGTRLTVV.